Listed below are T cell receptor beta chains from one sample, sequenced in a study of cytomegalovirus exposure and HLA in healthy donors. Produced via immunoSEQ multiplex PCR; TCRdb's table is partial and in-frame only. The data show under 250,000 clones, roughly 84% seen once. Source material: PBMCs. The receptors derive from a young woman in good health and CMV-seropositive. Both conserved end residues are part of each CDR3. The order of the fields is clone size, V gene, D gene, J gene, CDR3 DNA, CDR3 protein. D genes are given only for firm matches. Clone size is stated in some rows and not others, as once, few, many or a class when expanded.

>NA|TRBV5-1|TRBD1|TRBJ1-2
TGCGCCAGCAGCTTCGGGACAGGGGAATACGGCTACACCTTC
CASSFGTGEYGYTF
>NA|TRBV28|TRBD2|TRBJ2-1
TGTGCCAGCAGGACTAGCGATATAGAGCAGTTCTTC
CASRTSDIEQFF
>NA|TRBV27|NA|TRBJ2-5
TGTGCCAGCAACCTGAACGGGAAAGGGCTAAGAGAGACCCAGTACTTC
CASNLNGKGLRETQYF
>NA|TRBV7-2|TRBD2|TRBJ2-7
TGTGCCAGCAGCTTACGGCGGGAGGGCCGAGAGCAGTACTTC
CASSLRREGREQYF
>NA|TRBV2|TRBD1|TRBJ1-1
TGTGCCAGCAGTAAGAGGGGGCTCGGGGCTGAAGCTTTCTTT
CASSKRGLGAEAFF
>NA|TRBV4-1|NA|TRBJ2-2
TGCGCCAGCAACTCCGGAGCCGGGGAGCTGTTTTTT
CASNSGAGELFF
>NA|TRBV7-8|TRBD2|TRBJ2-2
TGTGCCAGCAGCCGTCGAGCTAGACTAGCGGGAGCGGGGAGCGGGGAGCTGTTTTTT
CASSRRARLAGAGSGELFF
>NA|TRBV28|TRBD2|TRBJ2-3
TGTGCCAGCCAAGCGGGAGACACAGATACGCAGTATTTT
CASQAGDTDTQYF
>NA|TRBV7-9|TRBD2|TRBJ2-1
TGTGCCAGCAGCCTTGGACTAGCGGGGCCTTCCGATGAGCAGTTCTTC
CASSLGLAGPSDEQFF
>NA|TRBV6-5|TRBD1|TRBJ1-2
TGTGCCAGCAGTTTCCTTCCGGGACAGGGCAATTTGGGCTACACCTTC
CASSFLPGQGNLGYTF
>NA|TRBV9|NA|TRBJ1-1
TGTGCCAGCAGCGCCAATATCAGGGGAAGGACTGAAGCTTTCTTT
CASSANIRGRTEAFF
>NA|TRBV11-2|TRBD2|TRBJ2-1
TGTGCCAGCAGCTCCGGGGGGGCCTACAATGAGCAGTTCTTC
CASSSGGAYNEQFF
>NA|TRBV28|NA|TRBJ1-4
TGTGCCAGCAGACCCGGAGGCGGGGAAAAACTGTTTTTT
CASRPGGGEKLFF
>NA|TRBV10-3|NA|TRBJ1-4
TGTGCCATCAGTGGGGAGGGGGAACTTAATGAAAAACTGTTTTTT
CAISGEGELNEKLFF
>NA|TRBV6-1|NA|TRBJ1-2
TGTGCCAGCGTGGCAGAGACAGACCCTAACTATGGCTACACCTTC
CASVAETDPNYGYTF
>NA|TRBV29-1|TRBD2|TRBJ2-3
TGCAGCGTTCCGGGACTAGCGGCTAGCACAGATACGCAGTATTTT
CSVPGLAASTDTQYF
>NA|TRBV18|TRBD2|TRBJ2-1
TGTGCCAGCTCACGCATTCAATTCACTAGCGGGAGAAGCCACAATGAGCAGTTCTTC
CASSRIQFTSGRSHNEQFF
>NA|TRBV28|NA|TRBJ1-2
TGTGCCAGCAGTCCCCGGGCCCGCCGGGGCTATGGCTACACCTTC
CASSPRARRGYGYTF
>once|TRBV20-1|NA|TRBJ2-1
TGCAGTGCTTTCCTGAGGAATGAGCAGTTCTTC
CSAFLRNEQFF
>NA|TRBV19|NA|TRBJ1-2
TGTGCCAGTAGTATACGCGGAGAGGGCTATGGCTACACCTTC
CASSIRGEGYGYTF
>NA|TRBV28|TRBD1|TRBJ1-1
TGTGCCAGCAGTCCAACAGGGGGTAAGGACACTGAAGCTTTCTTT
CASSPTGGKDTEAFF
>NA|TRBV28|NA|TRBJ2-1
TGTGCCAGCGCGAGGAATGAGCAGTTCTTC
CASARNEQFF
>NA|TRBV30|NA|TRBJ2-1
TGTGCCTGGAGTGTAGCAAGTGAGCAGTTCTTC
CAWSVASEQFF
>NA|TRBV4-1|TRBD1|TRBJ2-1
TGCGCCAGCAGCGGGGACAGCTCCTACAATGAGCAGTTCTTC
CASSGDSSYNEQFF
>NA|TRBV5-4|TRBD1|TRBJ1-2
TGTGCCAGCAGCCTCAAGGGACAGTTGCTTAACTATGGCTACACCTTC
CASSLKGQLLNYGYTF
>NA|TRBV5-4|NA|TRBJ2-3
TGTGCCAGCAGCTTGGGGGCAGGGCCATCCGATACGCAGTATTTT
CASSLGAGPSDTQYF
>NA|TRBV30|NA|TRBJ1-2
TGTGCCTGGAGTGTAGGCCGGAGAAGAGGCTACACCTTC
CAWSVGRRRGYTF
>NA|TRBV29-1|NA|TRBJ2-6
TGCAGCGTCCGAGGTTACGGCTCTGGGGCCAACGTCCTGACTTTC
CSVRGYGSGANVLTF
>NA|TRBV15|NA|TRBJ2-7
TGTGCCACCAGCAGAGAGAGGGCATCCTACGAGCAGTACTTC
CATSRERASYEQYF
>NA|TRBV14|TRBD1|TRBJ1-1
TGTGCCAGCAGCCAAGAGGGACAGAGGTTGTACACTGAAGCTTTCTTT
CASSQEGQRLYTEAFF
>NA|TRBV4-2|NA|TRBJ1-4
TGTGCCAGCAGCCAAGAAGACAGGCTTAACGAAAAACTGTTTTTT
CASSQEDRLNEKLFF
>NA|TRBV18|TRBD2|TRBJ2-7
TGTGCCAGCTCCCTTGGACTAGCGGGAAAAGGTTACTACGAGCAGTACTTC
CASSLGLAGKGYYEQYF
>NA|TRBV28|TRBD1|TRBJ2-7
TGTGCCAGCAGTGAGGAAACAGGGGACACATACGAGCAGTACTTC
CASSEETGDTYEQYF
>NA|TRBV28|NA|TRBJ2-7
TGTGCCAGCAGTTTAGGAGGCAGGTGGGAGCAGTACTTC
CASSLGGRWEQYF
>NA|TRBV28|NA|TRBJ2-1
TGTGCCAGCAGTTTATATCCGCCCGGAGTAGTTCATGAGCAGTTCTTC
CASSLYPPGVVHEQFF
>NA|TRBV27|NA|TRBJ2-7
TGTGCCAGCAGTTACTCCAGGGCAGAAGAGCAGTACTTC
CASSYSRAEEQYF
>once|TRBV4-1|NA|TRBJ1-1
TGCGCCAGCAGCCTAACAACAGGGTCCGCTTTCTTT
CASSLTTGSAFF
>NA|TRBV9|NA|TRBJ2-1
TGTGCCAGCAGCGTAGTGGCTAGCGCATACAATGAGCAGTTCTTC
CASSVVASAYNEQFF
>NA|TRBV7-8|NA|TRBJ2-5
TGTGCCAGCAGCCAATGGCGGACTAGGGGGCAAGAGACCCAGTACTTC
CASSQWRTRGQETQYF
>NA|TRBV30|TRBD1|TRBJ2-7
TGTGCCTGGAGTGTACTTTTGGACAGGAGCTCCTACGAGCAGTACTTC
CAWSVLLDRSSYEQYF
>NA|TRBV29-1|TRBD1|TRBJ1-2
TGCAGCGTTGAAGATCTATGGAACAGGGGTGTAGAAAACTATGGCTACACCTTC
CSVEDLWNRGVENYGYTF
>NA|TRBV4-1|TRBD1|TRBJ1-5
TGCGCCAGCAGCCAACACGGGACAGCTCTAAATCAGCCCCAGCATTTT
CASSQHGTALNQPQHF
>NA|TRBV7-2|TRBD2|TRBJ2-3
TGTGCCAGCAGCTTATCGGGACTAGGTGGCACAGATACGCAGTATTTT
CASSLSGLGGTDTQYF
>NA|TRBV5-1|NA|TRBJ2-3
TGCGCCAGCAGCAACGCGGGACGGACACTTAGCACAGATACGCAGTATTTT
CASSNAGRTLSTDTQYF
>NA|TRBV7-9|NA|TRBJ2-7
TGTGCCAGCAGCAGGAGATACCGGGACAACTACGAGCAGTACTTC
CASSRRYRDNYEQYF
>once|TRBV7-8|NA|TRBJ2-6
TGTGCCAGCAGCTTAGTGAACTTACAGGTCCTCTCTGGGGCCAACGTCCTGACTTTC
CASSLVNLQVLSGANVLTF
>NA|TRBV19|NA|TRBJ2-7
TGTGCCAGTAGTACCTACGGACGGCAGGGCGACGAGCAGTACTTC
CASSTYGRQGDEQYF
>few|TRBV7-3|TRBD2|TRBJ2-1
TGTGCCAGCAGCTTACTAGCGGGAGCCTACAATGAGCAGTTCTTC
CASSLLAGAYNEQFF
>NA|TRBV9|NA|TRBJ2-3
TGTGCCAGCAGCGTAGGGTTCACGGGGTCCAGCACAGATACGCAGTATTTT
CASSVGFTGSSTDTQYF
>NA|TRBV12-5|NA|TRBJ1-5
TGTGCTAGTGGTTTGGTAATCGGAGGCCCCCTCATCAATCAGCCCCAGCATTTT
CASGLVIGGPLINQPQHF
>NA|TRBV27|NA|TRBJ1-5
TGTGCCAGCAGTGCGGGAGACAATCGCAATCAGCCCCAGCATTTT
CASSAGDNRNQPQHF
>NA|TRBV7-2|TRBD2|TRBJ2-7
TGTGCCAGCAGCCCGATTCTAGCGGGCCCGTACCACGAGCAGTACTTC
CASSPILAGPYHEQYF